The 27 T cell receptor beta chains listed next were all sequenced from one sample in a study of T cell repertoires in cytomegalovirus infection (dated by TCRdb to the late 2010s). Sequenced on an Illumina HiSeq 1500. In-frame beta chains were kept once TCRdb had trimmed the public reads at Q25 with fastp and called clones with MiXCR. All rows with the same CDR3 protein become a single entry with the most common DNA and genes. This sample holds 560,000 or so distinct CDR3 sequences; 15% to 20% were observed only once. 20% to 30% of the sample is taken by the ten largest. Input material: CD8+ T cells from PBMCs. The receptors originated from a human donor in good health (CMV status not recorded). Some clones in this sample may be carry-over from other donors' samples.

This clonotype was observed a handful of times. The chain recombines TRBV15 with TRBJ2-3, with D possibly TRBD2 on 5 matching bases. V lost 8 bases to trimming and J lost 0 bases, with 15 bases between them. The CDR3 extends over 15 amino acids. Germline loops: CDR1 LNHNV, CDR2 YYDKDF (reference sequence). Written as DNA, the CDR3 is TGTGCCACCTGGAAGGCAAGCGGAAGCACAGATACGCAGTATTTT. As protein: CATWKASGSTDTQYF. Full variable domain (rest looked up from reference TRBV15 and TRBJ2-3): DAMVIQNPRYQVTQFGKPVTLSCSQTLNHNVMYWYQQKSSQAPKLLFHYYDKDFNNEADTPDNFQSRRPNTSFCFLDIRSPGLGDTAMYLCATWKASGSTDTQYFGPGTRLTVL.

Comment on this clonotype: The junction departs from germline at one end; a sequencing error may be responsible. This chain's CDR3 is CSSRHASDMNTGELFF. CDR3 coding DNA: TGCTCCAGCAGACATGCAAGTGATATGAACACCGGGGAGCTGTTTTTT. V gene TRBV4-3 combines with J gene TRBJ2-2; D remains ambiguous. The CDR3 is made up of 16 amino acids. Germline V CDR1 and CDR2: LGHNA, YSLEER.

There are a few counts of this clonotype. V usage is TRBV13 and J usage is TRBJ1-6; D is perhaps TRBD1 (6 bases). The CDR3 covers 15 residues. V was clipped by 4 bases and J by 3 bases, with 10 bases between them. Germline CDR1 reads PRHDT; CDR2 reads FYEKMQ (reference sequence). The CDR3 reads CASSSTTGYNSPLHF. CDR3 coding DNA: TGTGCCAGCAGCTCCACGACAGGCTATAATTCACCCCTCCACTTT.

A note on this clonotype: Just one base apart from a much larger clone, this may be a read error. The chain has TRBV7-2 and TRBJ2-1; D not certain. V gave up 1 base and J gave up 1 base, with 11 bases separating them. CDR3 length: 16 residues. The germline CDR1 and CDR2 sequences are SGHTA and FQGNSA. The CDR3: CASSLDSMGSYNEQFF. The CDR3 bases are TGTGCCAGCAGCTTAGATAGCATGGGTTCCTACAATGAGCAGTTCTTC.

This clonotype was recorded a few times. The chain combines TRBV9 with TRBJ2-7, with D possibly being TRBD1 (5 bases). Germline loops: CDR1 SGDLS, CDR2 YYNGEE. V lost 0 bases to trimming and J lost 2 bases, with 12 bases between them. The CDR3 covers 15 residues. CDR3 nucleotide sequence: TGTGCCAGCAGCGTAGGACAGTCTAACCCCTACGAGCAGTACTTC. It translates to CASSVGQSNPYEQYF.

In regard to this clonotype: The CDR3 end shows no conserved phenylalanine or tryptophan, and so a read error is likely. The J gene is TRBJ2-7, the V gene TRBV27; unclear D gene. The CDR3 runs to 13 residues. Germline lookup yields CDR1 MNHEY and CDR2 SMNVEV (reference sequence). V was trimmed by 3 bases and J by 1 base, leaving 7 bases between them. CDR3 DNA: TGTGCCAGCAGTTTCGGGCAGTCCTACGAGCAGTACTTA. Its translation is CASSFGQSYEQYL.

The rearrangement uses TRBV7-9 and TRBJ1-1; 10 nucleotides match TRBD1. J was trimmed by 1 base and V by 4 bases; bases with no gene match: 6. The CDR3 has 16 residues. CDR1 and CDR2 (germline): SEHNR, FQNEAQ (reference sequence). CDR3 residues: CASSYGTGDPNTEAFF. The DNA of the CDR3 is TGTGCCAGCAGCTATGGGACAGGGGACCCGAACACTGAAGCTTTCTTT.

The chain recombines TRBV19 with TRBJ1-1; the D gene is possibly TRBD1 (5 bases). Germline V gives CDR1 LNHDA, CDR2 SQIVND (reference sequence). V was trimmed by 5 bases and J by 0 bases, leaving 10 bases between them. The CDR3 sequence is 14 residues long. CDR3 bases: TGTGCCAGTAGTGCGGGACGGATGAACACTGAAGCTTTCTTT. It encodes CASSAGRMNTEAFF.

The V and J genes are TRBV29-1 and TRBJ1-5; D not certain. Germline lookup yields CDR1 SQVTM and CDR2 ANQGSEA. The CDR3 is 12 amino acids. The V end was cut by 4 bases, the J end by 2 bases, with 6 bases between. The CDR3 coding sequence is TGCAGCGTTGCTATAGGCAATCAGCCCCAGCATTTT. This encodes CSVAIGNQPQHF.

This clonotype was seen many times. The gene calls are TRBV12-3 or TRBV12-4 and TRBJ2-5; the D gene is possibly TRBD2 (6 bases). This CDR3 comprises 12 residues. The ends were cut back, 8 bases at V and 5 bases at J, with 12 bases in the middle. The CDR3 here is CASGSSAETQYF. The CDR3, as DNA: TGTGCCAGCGGGTCTAGCGCTGAGACCCAGTACTTC.

This chain joins TRBV7-6 and TRBJ2-3; TRBD2 aligns across 9 bases. Germline-derived CDR1 and CDR2 are SGHVS and FNYEAQ. The CDR3 extends over 16 amino acids. Unmatched junction bases numbered 12, after V lost 5 bases and J lost 6 bases. The DNA for the CDR3 is TGTGCCAGCAGCCATCCTAGCGGGGTGGCCACCGATACGCAGTATTTT. Protein product: CASSHPSGVATDTQYF. Supplemented by reference TRBV7-6 and TRBJ2-3, the full variable domain reads GAGVSQSPRYKVTKRGQDVALRCDPISGHVSLYWYRQALGQGPEFLTYFNYEAQQDKSGLPNDRFSAERPEGSISTLTIQRTEQRDSAMYRCASSHPSGVATDTQYFGPGTRLTVL.

The chain recombines TRBV7-4 with TRBJ2-7, with D possibly matching TRBD1 (6 bases). This CDR3 contains 14 residues. Trimming shortened V by 5 bases and J by 3 bases, and 14 bases separated the two germline ends. The V gene's germline CDR1 is SGHVT and CDR2 SQSDAQ. CDR3 amino acids: CASSLQGNSYEQYF. Written as DNA, the CDR3 is TGTGCCAGCAGCCTACAGGGAAACAGCTACGAGCAGTACTTC.

As DNA, the CDR3 is TGTGCCAGCAGCGGAAGTGCCGCCAATCAGCCCCAGCATTTT. It is translated as CASSGSAANQPQHF. J is TRBJ1-5 and V is TRBV7-9; the D is unclear. Trimming left V 5 bases short and J 3 bases short, with 11 bases between. CDR1 and CDR2 from the germline V gene are SEHNR and FQNEAQ (reference sequence). CDR3 length equals 14 residues.

Only a few counts were recorded for this clonotype. CDR3 sequence (DNA): TGTGCCAGCAGCCGGACAGGGTCCTATAATTCACCCCTCCACTTT. Amino acid sequence: CASSRTGSYNSPLHF. The chain employs TRBV13 and TRBJ1-6; 8 bases are shared with TRBD1. In germline, CDR1 is PRHDT, CDR2 FYEKMQ (reference sequence). J lost 1 base, V lost 5 bases, and 1 base had no gene match. The CDR3 is 15 amino acids.

This clonotype was recorded only once. Compared with germline, one end of the junction differs, possibly owing to a read error. The chain combines TRBV5-1 with TRBJ2-2; a weak D match, TRBD2 (5 bases). The CDR3 is 12 amino acids. The V gene's germline CDR1 is SGHRS and CDR2 YFSETQ. The CDR3: CASSLNTGEPFF. CDR3 bases: TGCGCCAGCAGCTTGAACACCGGGGAGCCGTTTTTT.

This clonotype was detected many times. This chain uses TRBV7-9 with TRBJ1-5; a weak D match, TRBD1 (6 bases). The CDR3 runs to 14 residues. The V end was cut by 4 bases, the J end by 0 bases, with 7 bases between. CDR1 is SEHNR, CDR2 FQNEAQ, per germline (reference sequence). This CDR3 is CASSSGASNQPQHF. The CDR3 DNA follows: TGTGCCAGCAGCTCGGGGGCTAGCAATCAGCCCCAGCATTTT.

This clonotype was found many times. The V call is TRBV29-1, the J call TRBJ2-7, with 10 bases that match TRBD2. With 8 bases clipped from V and 4 bases from J, the junction kept 8 bases outside the gene matches. This CDR3 comprises 13 residues. CDR1 SQVTM and CDR2 ANQGSEA come from the germline V gene. The CDR3 region is CSFAGTSAYEQYF. As DNA, the CDR3 is TGCAGCTTCGCCGGGACTAGCGCGTACGAGCAGTACTTC.

This clonotype was recorded a few times. The chain uses TRBV9 and TRBJ2-6, with unresolved D. Trimming cost V 4 bases and J 0 bases, with 8 bases left between them. Per germline, CDR1 SGDLS and CDR2 YYNGEE. The CDR3 is made up of 15 amino acids. CDR3 loop: CASSSRSSGANVLTF. The CDR3 DNA is TGTGCCAGCAGCTCTCGTAGCTCTGGGGCCAACGTCCTGACTTTC.

This clonotype has only a few counts. As DNA, the CDR3 is TGTGCCAGCAGCTTGGGAGTTGAGAATTCACCCCTCCACTTT. Its protein is CASSLGVENSPLHF. This sequence joins TRBV5-8 and TRBJ1-6, with D hard to call. The CDR3 runs to 14 residues. The germline gives CDR1 SGHTS, CDR2 YDEGEE. Trimming removed 0 bases from V and 7 bases from J, with 8 bases in between.

This clonotype has more than one count but fewer than ten. The chain employs TRBV2 and TRBJ2-2, with TRBD2 matching 8 bases. The V and J ends lost 7 bases and 7 bases, in that order; junction bases with no gene match: 5. Germline loops: CDR1 SNHLY, CDR2 FYNNEI. The CDR3 is 13 amino acids. This CDR3 reads CASTGLAGGELFF. CDR3 coding DNA: TGTGCCAGCACCGGACTAGCCGGCGGGGAGCTGTTTTTT.

In this sample, this clonotype turned up many times. The rearrangement links TRBV12-3 or TRBV12-4 to TRBJ2-7, with D perhaps matching TRBD2 (6 bases). This CDR3 has 13 amino acids. Trimming took 4 bases from V and 3 from J, leaving 10 bases between them. The CDR3 sequence is CASSSGDFYEQYF. CDR3 in DNA: TGTGCCAGCAGTTCGGGGGACTTCTACGAGCAGTACTTC.

This clonotype was seen at least ten times. The chain couples TRBV7-3 to TRBJ2-1; 11 nucleotides match TRBD2. Germline CDR1 and CDR2: SGHTA and FQGTGA. This CDR3 has 14 residues. J was trimmed by 11 bases and V by 3 bases; bases with no gene match: 6. The CDR3 here is CASSFSGGGFQQFF. The DNA of the CDR3 is TGTGCCAGCAGCTTTAGCGGGGGGGGCTTTCAGCAGTTCTTC.

This clonotype was counted only a few times. The V gene is TRBV3-1, the J gene TRBJ1-1, with D possibly TRBD1 on 5 matching bases. The germline CDR1 and CDR2 sequences are LGHDT and YNNKEL (reference sequence). The V and J ends lost 2 bases and 1 base respectively, with 8 bases between them. The CDR3 is 14 amino acids. The CDR3 spells CASSQFRGNTEAFF. In nucleotides, the CDR3 is TGTGCCAGCAGCCAATTTAGGGGGAACACTGAAGCTTTCTTT.

As to this clonotype: An end of the junction does not agree with germline; a read error may underlie this. V is TRBV2 and J is TRBJ1-3, with D hard to call. CDR1 and CDR2 from the germline V gene are SNHLY and FYNNEI. CDR3 size: 15 residues. The CDR3 DNA follows: TGTGCCAGCAAGGTCGGCCGGGTAGAGGGAAACACCATAAATTTT. This sequence encodes CASKVGRVEGNTINF.

This clonotype was observed at least ten times. The J gene is TRBJ2-1, the V gene TRBV4-1; D may correspond to TRBD1 or TRBD2 (6 bases each). The ends were cut back, 4 bases at V and 0 bases at J, with 10 bases in the middle. Germline CDR1 is MGHRA and CDR2 is YSYEKL. CDR3 size: 15 residues. CDR3 in DNA: TGCGCCAGCAGCCTAGCGGACAGCTCCTACAATGAGCAGTTCTTC. As protein: CASSLADSSYNEQFF.

This chain connects TRBV4-2 to TRBJ2-6; the D is unclear. V was clipped by 8 bases and J by 0 bases, with 11 bases between them. The CDR3 is 15 residues long. In germline, CDR1 is LGHNA, CDR2 YNFKEQ. CDR3 in amino acids: CASEQTVSGANVLTF. The CDR3 DNA is TGTGCCAGCGAGCAAACAGTCTCTGGGGCCAACGTCCTGACTTTC.

Turning to this clonotype: A much bigger clone sits one base away, suggesting this may be a read error. The CDR3 region is CASTLEGGGAFF. The DNA for the CDR3 is TGTGCCAGCACCCTCGAGGGGGGGGGAGCTTTCTTT. The chain joins TRBV7-9 to TRBJ1-1; D perhaps matches TRBD1 (6 bases). This CDR3 spans 12 amino acids. Trimming stripped 7 bases from V and 10 bases from J, with 16 bases between. Germline loops: CDR1 SEHNR, CDR2 FQNEAQ (reference sequence).